This T cell receptor (beta chain) was retrieved from a study of OX40 agonist ivuxolimab in advanced cancers. The wider study: Patients were given ivuxolimab, an antibody that agonizes OX40 (CD134). The eligibility criteria allowed prior anti-PD-1, anti-PD-L1 or anti-CTLA-4 therapy, and 40% had some. Study-wide findings and caveats: Some nonresponders likewise displayed low normalized T-cell clonal expansion.

In regard to this clone: Antigen unknown.

Germline V gene sequence: CDR1 LNHDA, CDR2 SQIVND (reference sequence). The CDR3 totals 14 residues. Sequencing used immunoSEQ multiplex PCR; TCRdb keeps in-frame clones, though not all of them. The table has fewer than 20,000 clones, about 86% seen once; the top ten hold around 4%. Sequencing was performed on CD4+ or CD8+ T cells sorted from blood, taken in a trial of the OX40 agonist ivuxolimab. This clonotype was obtained from an adult with an advanced solid tumor such as melanoma, head and neck, liver or kidney cancer. The V and J genes are TRBV19 and TRBJ2-5, with D unclear. The end of the DNA aligns better with TRBJ2-7, so the J call may be wrong. The CDR3 sequence: CASSIAGVSHEQYF. The DNA of the CDR3 is TGTGCCAGTAGTATAGCAGGCGTTAGCCACGAGCAGTACTTC.